Following are 9 T cell receptor beta chains from one sample sequenced in a study of blood T cells in healthy people across ages. The authors ran a second PCR of 7 to 11 cycles using a sample-barcoded 5' primer and a J-beta primer mix. From the 5' RACE reads, TCRdb called clonotypes with MiXCR, one entry per CDR3 protein. Altogether about 1.1 million distinct CDR3 sequences are present, about two fifths being singletons, with the ten largest covering roughly 14%. Material: blood. These receptors all come from a man between 18 and 29 years old in good health.

This clonotype has just a few counts. The V call is TRBV7-2, the J call TRBJ2-5; TRBD1 matches 8 bases. Germline trimming cut 2 bases from V and 5 bases from J; bases unmatched to any gene: 7. The CDR3 extends over 15 amino acids. CDR1 SGHTA and CDR2 FQGNSA come from the germline V gene. Here the CDR3 DNA reads TGTGCCAGCAGCTTAAGGACAGGGATAGGGGAGACCCAGTACTTC. Translation: CASSLRTGIGETQYF.

The rearrangement links TRBV7-9 to TRBJ2-2, with a tentative D call TRBD1 (5 bases). This CDR3 region has 16 residues. Germline CDR1 reads SEHNR; CDR2 reads FQNEAQ (reference sequence). The V end lost 4 bases, the J end lost 2 bases, and 14 bases lay between the germline ends. CDR3 sequence reads: CASSSNRGPNTGELFF. In DNA, the CDR3 is TGTGCCAGCAGCTCAAATAGGGGCCCCAACACCGGGGAGCTGTTTTTT.

This clonotype was seen a handful of times. CDR3 loop: CASSQWGGASTDTQYF. The CDR3, as DNA: TGTGCCAGCAGCCAATGGGGGGGTGCTAGCACAGATACGCAGTATTTT. The gene calls are TRBV14 and TRBJ2-3; 7 bases align to TRBD2. This CDR3 has 16 residues. Germline CDR1 is SGHDN and CDR2 is FVKESK. V trimming: 2 bases; J trimming: 0 bases; junction bases outside the gene matches: 5.

As for this clonotype: This clone may be a read error of a much larger clone one base away. This rearrangement joins TRBV5-1 to TRBJ2-7; no definite D call. This CDR3 is built from 15 residues. In germline, CDR1 is SGHRS, CDR2 YFSETQ. Trimming took off 0 bases at V and 7 bases at J, with 17 bases between the two ends. This CDR3 is CASSLVSNPFGEQYF. In DNA, the CDR3 is TGCGCCAGCAGCTTGGTCTCGAACCCCTTTGGTGAGCAGTACTTC.

In its sample, this clonotype was seen a few times. This rearrangement joins TRBV12-5 to TRBJ2-1, with D possibly TRBD1 on 5 matching bases. The germline gives CDR1 LGHNT, CDR2 FRNRAP. The V and J ends lost 1 base and 0 bases respectively, with 10 bases between them. This CDR3 is built from 16 residues. The CDR3 here is CASGLGTRSSYNEQFF. DNA of the CDR3: TGTGCTAGTGGTTTGGGGACACGGAGCTCCTACAATGAGCAGTTCTTC.

This chain connects TRBV27 to TRBJ2-1; TRBD2 matches 10 bases. Germline-derived CDR1 and CDR2 are MNHEY and SMNVEV (reference sequence). The trim removed 3 bases at V and 10 bases at J, leaving 15 bases unmatched. This CDR3 comprises 17 residues. The CDR3 DNA sequence: TGTGCCAGCAGTTTGCGAGCGGGGGGGCCTAATATTGGGGAGCAGTTCTTC. The encoded protein is CASSLRAGGPNIGEQFF.

Comment on this clonotype: An end of the junction does not agree with germline; a read error may underlie this. The chain links TRBV7-2 to TRBJ1-4; D uncertain. Germline-derived CDR1 and CDR2 are SGHTA and FQGNSA. The CDR3 length is 14 residues. The CDR3 nucleotides read TGTGCCAGCAGCCCCCCCGGGCCTAAGGAAAAACTGTTTTTT. Encoded protein: CASSPPGPKEKLFF. The complete variable domain, with remaining parts taken from reference TRBV7-2 and TRBJ1-4, reads GAGVSQSPSNKVTEKGKDVELRCDPISGHTALYWYRQSLGQGLEFLIYFQGNSAPDKSGLPSDRFSAERTGGSVSTLTIQRTQQEDSAVYLCASSPPGPKEKLFFGSGTQLSVL.

This clonotype was counted between two and nine times. This sequence joins TRBV5-1 and TRBJ2-5; D possibly matches TRBD1 or TRBD2 (6 bases each). The CDR3 runs 15 residues. The germline V gene encodes CDR1 SGHRS and CDR2 YFSETQ. The ends were cut back, 2 bases at V and 11 bases at J, with 22 bases in the middle. CDR3 coding DNA: TGCGCCAGCAGCTTATCGGGGGCGAAAGACTACAAGCAGTACTTC. Translated, it gives CASSLSGAKDYKQYF.

This clonotype came up a few times. This chain links TRBV4-1 with TRBJ2-5, with D unclear. Per the germline V gene, CDR1 is MGHRA and CDR2 is YSYEKL. CDR3 length equals 14 residues. Trimming removed 1 base at V and 4 bases at J, with 10 bases between. CDR3 sequence: CASSQVGQVETQYF. The CDR3 DNA reads TGCGCCAGCAGCCAAGTAGGGCAGGTAGAGACCCAGTACTTC.